The text below deals with one T cell receptor (beta chain). Its target is unknown. This specimen belongs to a study of memory CD4+ T cells and cytomegalovirus serostatus. Study-wide background: Of the healthy Belgian adults, 9 were CMV seropositive and 20 to 30 seronegative. Study-wide results and limits: Of 150 to 200 reported CMV TCRbeta sequences, just over 65 were found in memory CD4+ repertoires.

The germline V gene has CDR1 SGHTA and CDR2 FQGTGA. This CDR3 spans 14 amino acids. The V end lost 3 bases, the J end lost 6 bases, and 11 bases lay between the germline ends. As originally analysed: Out-of-frame sequences were removed, leaving 2,000,000 or so distinct TCRbeta sequences. Libraries were prepared by immunoSEQ multiplex PCR; TCRdb keeps only in-frame clonotypes and omits some of them. V, J and clone size were drawn from that table, and D and trimming were deduced from the DNA. The sample contains 50,000 to 75,000 clones, around 83% of which appear only once. Single viable CD3+CD4+CD8-CD45RO+ cells were sorted as the memory CD4+ T cells. After thawing, CD4+ T cells were positively selected.

The sample taken for sequencing was memory CD4+ T cells from blood. The gene calls are TRBV7-3 and TRBJ2-2, with D possibly being TRBD2 (6 bases). The clonotype was recovered from an adult in good health and CMV-seronegative. Here the CDR3 DNA reads TGTGCCAGCAGCTTTGCGGGGCGATCCGGGGAGCTGTTTTTT. This translates into CASSFAGRSGELFF.